The entry below describes one T cell receptor beta chain. A single base separates this from a much larger clone, so it may be a read error. Via MiXCR, TCRdb re-called the multiplex PCR reads, giving one row per CDR3 protein. The sample contains around 130,000 distinct CDR3 sequences, about 33% of which appear only once. Axillary draining lymph nodes of breast cancer patients supplied the node samples. This sample stems from a study of breast tumors, draining lymph nodes, adjacent tissues. The CDR3 totals 14 residues. Trimming removed 6 bases from V and 5 bases from J, with 16 bases in between. Germline V gene lookup returns CDR1 MNHNY and CDR2 SVGAGI (reference sequence).

V usage is TRBV6-6 and J usage is TRBJ2-5; tentative D call: TRBD2 (5 bases). The clonotype originates from a female donor with breast cancer. Some clones in this sample may be carry-over from other donors' samples. What was sequenced was axillary lymph node tissue. CDR3 protein: CASRPVGAPETQYF. CDR3 bases: TGTGCCAGCAGACCTGTGGGAGCGCCGGAGACCCAGTACTTC.